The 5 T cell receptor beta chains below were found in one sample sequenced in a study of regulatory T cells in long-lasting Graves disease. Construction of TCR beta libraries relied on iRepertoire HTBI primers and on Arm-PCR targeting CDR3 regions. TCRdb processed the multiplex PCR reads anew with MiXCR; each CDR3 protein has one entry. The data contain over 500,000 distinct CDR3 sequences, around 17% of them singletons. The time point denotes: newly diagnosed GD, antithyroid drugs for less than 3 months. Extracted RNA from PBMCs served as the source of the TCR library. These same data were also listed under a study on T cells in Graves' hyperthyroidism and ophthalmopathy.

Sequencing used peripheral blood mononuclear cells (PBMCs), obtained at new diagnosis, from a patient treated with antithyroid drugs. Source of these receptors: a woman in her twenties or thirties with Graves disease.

This chain's CDR3 is CASTGMGTEAFF. The CDR3 DNA reads as TGTGCCAGCACAGGAATGGGCACTGAAGCTTTCTTT. This rearrangement joins TRBV10-3 to TRBJ1-1, with D possibly matching TRBD1 (5 bases). The ends were cut back, 10 bases at V and 4 bases at J, with 13 bases in the middle. The CDR3 has 12 residues. Germline V gene lookup returns CDR1 ENHRY and CDR2 SYGVKD.

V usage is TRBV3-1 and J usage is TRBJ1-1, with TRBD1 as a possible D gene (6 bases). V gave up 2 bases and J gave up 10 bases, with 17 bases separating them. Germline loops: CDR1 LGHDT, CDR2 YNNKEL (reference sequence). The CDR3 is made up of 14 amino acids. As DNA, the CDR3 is TGTGCCAGCAGCCAAAGTAGCAGGGGAAGGGGAGCTTTCTTT. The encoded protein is CASSQSSRGRGAFF. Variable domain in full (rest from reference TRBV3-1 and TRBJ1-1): DTAVSQTPKYLVTQMGNDKSIKCEQNLGHDTMYWYKQDSKKFLKIMFSYNNKELIINETVPNRFSPKSPDKAHLNLHINSLELGDSAVYFCASSQSSRGRGAFFGQGTRLTVV.

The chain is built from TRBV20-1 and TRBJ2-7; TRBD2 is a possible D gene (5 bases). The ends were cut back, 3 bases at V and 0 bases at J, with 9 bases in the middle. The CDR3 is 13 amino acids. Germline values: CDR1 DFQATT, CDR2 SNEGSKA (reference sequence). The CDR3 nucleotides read TGCAGTGCTAGTCGTGGAGGCTCCTACGAGCAGTACTTC. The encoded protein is CSASRGGSYEQYF.

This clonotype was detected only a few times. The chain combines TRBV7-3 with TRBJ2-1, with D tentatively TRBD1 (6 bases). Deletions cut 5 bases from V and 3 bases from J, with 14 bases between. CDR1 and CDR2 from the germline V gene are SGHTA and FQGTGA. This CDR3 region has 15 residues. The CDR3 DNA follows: TGTGCCAGCAGCCCAGGGACAACAGTCTACAATGAGCAGTTCTTC. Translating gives CASSPGTTVYNEQFF. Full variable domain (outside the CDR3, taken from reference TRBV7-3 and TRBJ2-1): GAGVSQTPSNKVTEKGKYVELRCDPISGHTALYWYRQSLGQGPEFLIYFQGTGAADDSGLPNDRFFAVRPEGSVSTLKIQRTERGDSAVYLCASSPGTTVYNEQFFGPGTRLTVL.

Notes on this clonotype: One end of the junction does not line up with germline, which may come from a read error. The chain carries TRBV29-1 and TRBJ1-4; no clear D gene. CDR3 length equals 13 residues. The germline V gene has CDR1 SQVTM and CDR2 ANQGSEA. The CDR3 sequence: CSVGGRNNKKLFF. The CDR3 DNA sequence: TGCAGCGTTGGAGGGCGTAATAATAAAAAACTGTTTTTT.